This T cell receptor (beta chain) was obtained from a study of T cells in localized non-small cell lung cancer. Study-level points and caveats: Adjacent lung had a median about 57 of the 100 largest tumor clones. Uninvolved adjacent lung had the highest recorded T cell clonality, with tumor below it. Greater blood T cell density accompanied longer overall survival. Heterogeneity stays possible, as sequencing covered only one tumor region.

On this clone: Its antigen is not known.

Here immunoSEQ multiplex PCR was the method, and the copy in TCRdb shows in-frame clones only, minus some. In the table there are fewer than 13,000 clones, 70% to 80% of which are singletons. There are 14 residues in the CDR3. Germline V CDR1 and CDR2: SGDLS, YYNGEE. Trimming stripped 7 bases from V and 0 bases from J, with 13 bases between. This chain joins TRBV9 and TRBJ1-1, with D possibly being TRBD1 (5 bases). The sequenced sample was peripheral blood, obtained before any cancer treatment. The sequence was obtained from a male donor aged 60 or over with stage I lung adenocarcinoma. The CDR3 sequence: CASGGEKMNTEAFF. The CDR3 nucleotides read TGTGCCAGCGGGGGGGAGAAAATGAACACTGAAGCTTTCTTT.